A selection of T cell receptor beta chains follows, all from one sample in a study of shared clonotypes between healthy human individuals. Libraries were prepared by immunoSEQ multiplex PCR; TCRdb keeps only in-frame clonotypes and omits some of them. The sample has 700,000 to 950,000 clones; about 97% are singletons. The sequencing sample was made of naive CD8+ T cells sorted from blood. These receptors were taken from a man aged 25 to 40 in good health. CDR3s include the opening cysteine and the closing phenylalanine or tryptophan. The order of the fields is V gene, J gene, CDR3 protein.

v_call: TRBV28; j_call: TRBJ2-4; cdr3_aa: CASSSGTGGFLAKNIQYF
v_call: TRBV27; j_call: TRBJ1-2; cdr3_aa: CASSLGGYYGYTF
v_call: TRBV4-1; j_call: TRBJ2-5; cdr3_aa: CASSPPWGAWETQYF
v_call: TRBV27; j_call: TRBJ2-5; cdr3_aa: CASSPLGIGTGGQETQYF
v_call: TRBV7-9; j_call: TRBJ1-4; cdr3_aa: CASGTGGDEKLFF
v_call: TRBV19; j_call: TRBJ1-2; cdr3_aa: CASRARTDGYTF
v_call: TRBV19; j_call: TRBJ2-1; cdr3_aa: CASSGVDSGDNEQFF
v_call: TRBV27; j_call: TRBJ1-4; cdr3_aa: CASSFRQTNEKLFF
v_call: TRBV6-6; j_call: TRBJ2-7; cdr3_aa: CASRALGTGTYEQYF
v_call: TRBV11-2; j_call: TRBJ2-7; cdr3_aa: CASSFVGGPGEQYF
v_call: TRBV4-1; j_call: TRBJ2-3; cdr3_aa: CASSLKDFTDTQYF
v_call: TRBV29-1; j_call: TRBJ2-7; cdr3_aa: CSVVGISYEQYF
v_call: TRBV27; j_call: TRBJ1-5; cdr3_aa: CASSPRLGDSNQPQHF
v_call: TRBV10-1; j_call: TRBJ2-3; cdr3_aa: CASVPDTQYF
v_call: TRBV7-3; j_call: TRBJ2-3; cdr3_aa: CASSSSGSTDTQYF
v_call: TRBV10-3; j_call: TRBJ2-7; cdr3_aa: CAISESRPSSGTTGYEQYF
v_call: TRBV9; j_call: TRBJ2-7; cdr3_aa: CASSFGVSREQYF
v_call: TRBV11-2; j_call: TRBJ2-1; cdr3_aa: CASSFGTSGEQFF
v_call: TRBV27; j_call: TRBJ1-2; cdr3_aa: CASIDRNYGYTF
v_call: TRBV7-9; j_call: TRBJ1-4; cdr3_aa: CASSRNNEKLFF
v_call: TRBV10-3; j_call: TRBJ1-5; cdr3_aa: CAISEGNQPQHF
v_call: TRBV18; j_call: TRBJ1-1; cdr3_aa: CASSPPYTEAFF
v_call: TRBV4-3; j_call: TRBJ2-1; cdr3_aa: CASSQDPSGRGNEQFF
v_call: TRBV5-6; j_call: TRBJ2-7; cdr3_aa: CASSRLELDEQYF
v_call: TRBV7-8; j_call: TRBJ2-5; cdr3_aa: CASSLAQRESVQTQYF
v_call: TRBV7-6; j_call: TRBJ2-7; cdr3_aa: CASSLTGSHEQYF
v_call: TRBV5-1; j_call: TRBJ2-3; cdr3_aa: CASSPSLADTQYF
v_call: TRBV4-3; j_call: TRBJ2-5; cdr3_aa: CASSQDEGWETQYF
v_call: TRBV7-2; j_call: TRBJ2-2; cdr3_aa: CASSLGLPGELFF
v_call: TRBV4-1; j_call: TRBJ2-3; cdr3_aa: CASSRVQGGDTQYF
v_call: TRBV13; j_call: TRBJ1-4; cdr3_aa: CASSLGGKEKLFF
v_call: TRBV4-1; j_call: TRBJ2-1; cdr3_aa: CASSQIEGLGNEQFF
v_call: TRBV19; j_call: TRBJ2-5; cdr3_aa: CASRGEQETQYF
v_call: TRBV28; j_call: TRBJ2-2; cdr3_aa: CASSLRRIGELFF
v_call: TRBV13; j_call: TRBJ2-7; cdr3_aa: CASSLESGERSSYEQYF
v_call: TRBV7-9; j_call: TRBJ2-1; cdr3_aa: CASSPRGGEPYNEQFF
v_call: TRBV6-5; j_call: TRBJ1-5; cdr3_aa: CASSPQGNSNQPQHF
v_call: TRBV27; j_call: TRBJ2-7; cdr3_aa: CASSISGTGGYEQYF
v_call: TRBV4-1; j_call: TRBJ2-7; cdr3_aa: CASSQDFPGGIGYEQYF
v_call: TRBV18; j_call: TRBJ2-3; cdr3_aa: CASSPPLLAGDADTQYF
v_call: TRBV29-1; j_call: TRBJ2-7; cdr3_aa: CSVEGQGETYEQYF
v_call: TRBV6-1; j_call: TRBJ1-4; cdr3_aa: CASSEFQGQTTNEKLFF
v_call: TRBV4-1; j_call: TRBJ1-1; cdr3_aa: CASSPLSRGLTEAFF
v_call: TRBV7-8; j_call: TRBJ2-1; cdr3_aa: CASSLTGTGGNEQFF
v_call: TRBV7-9; j_call: TRBJ2-5; cdr3_aa: CASSLMAGGVETQYF